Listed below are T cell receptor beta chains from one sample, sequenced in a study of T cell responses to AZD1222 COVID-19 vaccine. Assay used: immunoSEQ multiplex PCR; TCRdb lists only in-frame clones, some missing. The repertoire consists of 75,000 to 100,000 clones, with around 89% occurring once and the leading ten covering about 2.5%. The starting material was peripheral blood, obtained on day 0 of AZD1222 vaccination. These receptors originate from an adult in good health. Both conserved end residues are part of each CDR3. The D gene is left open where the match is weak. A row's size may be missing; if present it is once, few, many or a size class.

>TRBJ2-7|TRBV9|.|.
CASSVSGPPGGEQYF
TGTGCCAGCAGCGTTAGCGGACCCCCTGGGGGGGAGCAGTACTTC
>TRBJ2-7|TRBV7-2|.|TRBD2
CASGFSAGNYEQYF
TGTGCCAGCGGTTTTTCAGCGGGAAACTACGAGCAGTACTTC
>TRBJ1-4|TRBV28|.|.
CASSLSFRGGGEKLFF
TGTGCCAGCAGTTTAAGTTTTAGGGGGGGCGGTGAAAAACTGTTTTTT
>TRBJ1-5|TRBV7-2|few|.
CASSLAANQPQHF
TGTGCCAGCAGCTTAGCGGCCAATCAGCCCCAGCATTTT
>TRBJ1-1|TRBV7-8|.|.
CASTKLWPRGGSTEAFF
TGTGCCAGCACCAAGCTTTGGCCCAGGGGAGGGAGCACTGAAGCTTTCTTT
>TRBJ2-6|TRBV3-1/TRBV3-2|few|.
CASRSTGKGANVLTF
TGTGCCAGCAGGTCCACAGGGAAAGGGGCCAACGTCCTGACTTTC
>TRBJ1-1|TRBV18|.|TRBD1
CASSPRTNSGGGNTEAFF
TGTGCCAGCTCACCGCGTACGAATTCAGGGGGCGGGAACACTGAAGCTTTCTTT
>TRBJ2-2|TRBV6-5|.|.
CASSYPNGELFF
TGTGCCAGCAGTTATCCCAACGGGGAGCTGTTTTTT
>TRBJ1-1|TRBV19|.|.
CASSIGRTEAFF
TGTGCCAGTAGTATAGGCCGCACTGAAGCTTTCTTT
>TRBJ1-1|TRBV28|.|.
CASSLGHLKGTEAFF
TGTGCCAGCAGTTTAGGACACTTAAAAGGGACTGAAGCTTTCTTT
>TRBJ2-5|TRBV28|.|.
CASSLSPPGMETQYF
TGTGCCAGCAGTTTATCCCCCCCAGGGATGGAGACCCAGTACTTC
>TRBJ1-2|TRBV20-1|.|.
CSAGGAGGYTF
TGCAGTGCCGGGGGGGCAGGGGGCTACACCTTC
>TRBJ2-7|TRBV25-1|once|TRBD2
CASSDPKREGHEQYF
TGTGCCAGCAGTGATCCAAAGCGGGAGGGCCACGAGCAGTACTTC
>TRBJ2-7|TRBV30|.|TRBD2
CAWSPLPRLAGLTSSYEQYF
TGTGCCTGGAGTCCCTTACCACGACTAGCAGGACTCACCAGCTCCTACGAGCAGTACTTC
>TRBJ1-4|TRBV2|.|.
CASSLTGRVEKLFF
TGTGCCAGCAGTCTTACAGGACGGGTTGAAAAACTGTTTTTT
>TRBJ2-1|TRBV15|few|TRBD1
CATSIQGNEQFF
TGTGCCACCAGCATACAGGGGAATGAGCAGTTCTTC
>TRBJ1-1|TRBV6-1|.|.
CASSEASVGLTEAFF
TGTGCCAGCAGTGAAGCTAGTGTCGGGCTCACTGAAGCTTTCTTT
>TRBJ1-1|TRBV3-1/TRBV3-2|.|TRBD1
CASSKGTAGTEAFF
TGTGCCAGCAGCAAAGGGACAGCGGGGACTGAAGCTTTCTTT
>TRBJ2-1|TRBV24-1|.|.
CATSDLEESSYNEQFF
TGTGCCACCAGTGATTTAGAGGAAAGCTCCTACAATGAGCAGTTCTTC
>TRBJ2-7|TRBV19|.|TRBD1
CASSTPGQSSYEQYF
TGTGCCAGTAGTACCCCGGGACAGAGCTCCTACGAGCAGTACTTC
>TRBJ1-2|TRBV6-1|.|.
CASSELKDSNYGYTF
TGTGCCAGCAGTGAACTCAAGGATTCTAACTATGGCTACACCTTC
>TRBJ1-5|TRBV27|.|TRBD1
CASSPGTGVNQPQHF
TGTGCCAGCAGTCCCGGGACAGGGGTAAATCAGCCCCAGCATTTT
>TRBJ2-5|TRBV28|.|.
CASSLSTNQETQYF
TGTGCCAGCAGTTTATCGACAAACCAAGAGACCCAGTACTTC